The 12 T cell receptor beta chains below were found in one sample sequenced in a study of blood T cell repertoires in COVID-19. Sequencing used immunoSEQ multiplex PCR; TCRdb keeps in-frame clones, though not all of them. Of 150,000 to 200,000 clones listed, about 86% are singletons. Sequenced sample: peripheral blood. The receptors were sampled from a man aged 50 or older with active or convalescent COVID-19.

V gene TRBV30 combines with J gene TRBJ1-5; TRBD1 aligns across 8 bases. CDR3 length: 13 residues. Germline CDR1 reads GTSNPN; CDR2 reads SVGIG (reference sequence). V gave up 5 bases and J gave up 8 bases; unmatched junction bases: 8. Here the CDR3 DNA reads TGTGCCTGGGCGAGACAGGGGACAAAGCCCCAGCATTTT. Protein sequence: CAWARQGTKPQHF.

The V gene is TRBV3-1 (or the pseudogene TRBV3-2), the J gene TRBJ1-1; 11 bases line up with TRBD1. Germline CDR1 reads LGHDT; CDR2 reads YNNKEL (reference sequence). The CDR3 covers 13 residues. V shed 5 bases, J shed 4 bases, and the junction held 0 bases outside the gene matches. The CDR3 nucleotides are TGTGCCAGCAGCGGACAGGGGGCCACTGAAGCTTTCTTT. This codes for CASSGQGATEAFF.

The chain uses TRBV6-5 and TRBJ1-2, with TRBD1 matching 12 bases. The CDR3 is made up of 15 amino acids. In germline, CDR1 is MNHEY, CDR2 SVGAGI. V trimming: 8 bases; J trimming: 4 bases; junction bases outside the gene matches: 8. In DNA form, the CDR3 reads TGTGCCAGCGTCGGGACAGGGGGCCTTGGCTATGGCTACACCTTC. This translates into CASVGTGGLGYGYTF.

The chain has TRBV19 and TRBJ1-1; no firm D call. Germline V gives CDR1 LNHDA, CDR2 SQIVND (reference sequence). The V gene lost 10 bases and the J gene lost 7 bases, with 25 bases spanning the gap. The CDR3 consists of 15 residues. The DNA for the CDR3 is TGTGCCACCCAGACGGGGTTGGGAGCCTTAGGTGAAGCTTTCTTT. Translating it yields CATQTGLGALGEAFF.

The rearrangement joins TRBV30 to TRBJ2-3; 8 bases align to TRBD1. Germline assignment: CDR1 GTSNPN and CDR2 SVGIG (reference sequence). The CDR3 is 14 residues long. Trimming took 2 bases from V and 3 from J; bases not matched to a gene: 4. The CDR3 DNA sequence: TGTGCCTGGAGTCCAGGGGGCGTAACAGATACGCAGTATTTT. It encodes CAWSPGGVTDTQYF.

The rearrangement links TRBV30 to TRBJ1-3, with D maybe TRBD1 (6 bases). The CDR3 has 14 amino acids. In germline, CDR1 is GTSNPN, CDR2 SVGIG (reference sequence). Trimming removed 4 bases from V and 4 bases from J, with 14 bases in between. The CDR3 spells CAWNVGQSGNTIYF. The CDR3 coding sequence is TGTGCCTGGAACGTTGGACAGTCCGGAAACACCATATATTTT.

This clone was seen just once. V usage is TRBV25-1 and J usage is TRBJ1-1, with TRBD1 as a possible D gene (5 bases). This CDR3 comprises 14 residues. The germline V gene encodes CDR1 MGHDK and CDR2 SYGVNS. The V and J ends lost 0 bases and 5 bases respectively, with 10 bases between them. CDR3 bases: TGTGCCAGCAGTGAATATTTAGCAGGGACTGAAGCTTTCTTT. Its translation: CASSEYLAGTEAFF.

This chain joins TRBV27 and TRBJ1-2; TRBD1 aligns across 7 bases. The J segment lost 2 bases and the V segment lost 6 bases, leaving 6 bases of the junction unmatched. Germline lookup yields CDR1 MNHEY and CDR2 SMNVEV (reference sequence). The CDR3 covers 14 residues. The CDR3 sequence is CASSLKDRNYGYTF. Written as DNA, the CDR3 is TGTGCCAGCAGCCTTAAGGACAGGAACTATGGCTACACCTTC.

The gene calls are TRBV19 and TRBJ2-7; the match to TRBD1 covers 9 bases. V trimming: 5 bases; J trimming: 4 bases; junction bases outside the gene matches: 9. The CDR3 spans 15 residues. The V gene's germline CDR1 is LNHDA and CDR2 SQIVND (reference sequence). CDR3 bases: TGTGCCAGTAGTCCCGGGACAGGGAGTGGGTACGAGCAGTACTTC. It specifies CASSPGTGSGYEQYF.

The genes are TRBV19 and TRBJ1-1; TRBD1 matches 8 bases. V was clipped by 7 bases and J by 1 base; unmatched bases: 2. This CDR3 is built from 13 residues. CDR1 and CDR2 from the germline V gene are LNHDA and SQIVND (reference sequence). As DNA, the CDR3 is TGTGCCAGTACGGACAGGGCGAACACTGAAGCTTTCTTT. As protein: CASTDRANTEAFF.

The gene calls are TRBV7-2 and TRBJ1-5, with 7 bases fitting TRBD1. This CDR3 is built from 13 residues. The junction had 5 bases not matched to a gene; V was cut back by 5 bases and J by 7 bases. Germline V gives CDR1 SGHTA, CDR2 FQGNSA. The CDR3 DNA follows: TGTGCCAGCAGCATAACAGGGGACCAGCCCCAGCATTTT. Its translation: CASSITGDQPQHF. The full variable domain, in which reference TRBV7-2 and TRBJ1-5 provide the parts outside the CDR3, is GAGVSQSPSNKVTEKGKDVELRCDPISGHTALYWYRQSLGQGLEFLIYFQGNSAPDKSGLPSDRFSAERTGGSVSTLTIQRTQQEDSAVYLCASSITGDQPQHFGDGTRLSIL.

V usage is TRBV21-1 and J usage is TRBJ2-1; the table gives TRBD1 as D, unverified against the DNA. TRBV21-1 is an annotated pseudogene. The CDR3 has 16 amino acids. The CDR3 DNA sequence: TGTGCCAGCAGCACTCCCGGGGACAGGGCGTTAGATGAGCAGTTCTTC. This sequence encodes CASSTPGDRALDEQFF.